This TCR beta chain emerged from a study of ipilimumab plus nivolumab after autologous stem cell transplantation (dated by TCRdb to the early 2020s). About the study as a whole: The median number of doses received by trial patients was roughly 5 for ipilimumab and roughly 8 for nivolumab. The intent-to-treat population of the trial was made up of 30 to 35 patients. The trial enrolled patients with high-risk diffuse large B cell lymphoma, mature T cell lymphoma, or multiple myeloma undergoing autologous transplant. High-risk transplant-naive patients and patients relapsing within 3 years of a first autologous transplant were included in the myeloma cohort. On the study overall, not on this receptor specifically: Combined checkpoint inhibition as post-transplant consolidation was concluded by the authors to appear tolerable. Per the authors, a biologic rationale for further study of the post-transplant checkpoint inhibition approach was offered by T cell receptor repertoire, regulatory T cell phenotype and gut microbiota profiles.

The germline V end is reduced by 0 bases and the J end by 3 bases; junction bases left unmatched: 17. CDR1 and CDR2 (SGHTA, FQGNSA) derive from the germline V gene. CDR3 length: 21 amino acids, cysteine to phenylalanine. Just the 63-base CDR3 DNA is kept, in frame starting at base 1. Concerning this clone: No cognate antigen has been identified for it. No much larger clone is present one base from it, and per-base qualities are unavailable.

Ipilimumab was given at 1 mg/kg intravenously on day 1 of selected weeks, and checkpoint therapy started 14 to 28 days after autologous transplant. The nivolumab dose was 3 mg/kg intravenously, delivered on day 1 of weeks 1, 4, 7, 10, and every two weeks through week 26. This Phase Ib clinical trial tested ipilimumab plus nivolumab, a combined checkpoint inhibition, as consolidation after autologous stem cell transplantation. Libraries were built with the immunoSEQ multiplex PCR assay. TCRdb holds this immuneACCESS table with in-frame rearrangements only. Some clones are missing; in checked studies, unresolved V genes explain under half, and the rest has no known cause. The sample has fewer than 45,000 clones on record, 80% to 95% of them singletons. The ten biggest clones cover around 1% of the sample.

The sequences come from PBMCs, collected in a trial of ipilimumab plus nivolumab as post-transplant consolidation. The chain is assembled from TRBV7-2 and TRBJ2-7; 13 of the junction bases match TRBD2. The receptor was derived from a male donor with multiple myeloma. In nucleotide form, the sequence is TGTGCCAGCAGCTTAGCGAGTCCAACAGGACTAGCGGGAGTATCCGACTACGAGCAGTACTTC. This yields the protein CASSLASPTGLAGVSDYEQYF. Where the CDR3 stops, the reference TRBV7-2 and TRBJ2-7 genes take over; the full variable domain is GAGVSQSPSNKVTEKGKDVELRCDPISGHTALYWYRQSLGQGLEFLIYFQGNSAPDKSGLPSDRFSAERTGGSVSTLTIQRTQQEDSAVYLCASSLASPTGLAGVSDYEQYFGPGTRLTVT.